These T cell receptor beta chains were read from a single sample in a study of human T cells and chemical hapten exposure. TCRdb used MiXCR to reprocess the RACE reads, holding one entry per CDR3 protein. The sample has a few hundred thousand distinct CDR3 sequences; under 6.5% are singletons. The input for sequencing was whole blood, taken in connection with sensitization to the hapten diphenylcyclopropenone (DPC). These receptors all stem from a woman between 18 and 29 years old with alopecia areata. Some clones in this sample may be carry-over from other donors' samples. CDR3s include the opening cysteine and the closing phenylalanine or tryptophan. Fields, in order: D gene, J gene, V gene, clone size, CDR3 protein, CDR3 DNA. A D gene is named only where the DNA matches it firmly. The size field is filled for only some rows; it gives once, few, many or a size class.

d_call: TRBD1
j_call: TRBJ1-1
v_call: TRBV7-2
clone_size: many
cdr3_aa: CASSPYRGLNTEAFF
cdr3_nt: TGTGCCAGCAGCCCCTACAGGGGGCTGAACACTGAAGCTTTCTTT

d_call: TRBD1
j_call: TRBJ2-1
v_call: TRBV5-4
clone_size: few
cdr3_aa: CASTTGGFSGDNEQFF
cdr3_nt: TGTGCCAGCACGACAGGGGGGTTTAGTGGGGACAATGAGCAGTTCTTC

d_call: TRBD1
j_call: TRBJ1-4
v_call: TRBV18
clone_size: many
cdr3_aa: CASSTDRGSNEKLFF
cdr3_nt: TGTGCCAGCTCAACCGACAGGGGCTCTAATGAAAAACTGTTTTTT

d_call: -
j_call: TRBJ1-2
v_call: TRBV12-3/TRBV12-4
clone_size: many
cdr3_aa: CASSPLTLYGYTF
cdr3_nt: TGTGCCAGCAGCCCGCTTACGCTCTATGGCTACACCTTC

d_call: -
j_call: TRBJ1-5
v_call: TRBV6-6
clone_size: many
cdr3_aa: CASSYGAIGQPQHF
cdr3_nt: TGTGCCAGCAGTTACGGGGCTATTGGTCAGCCCCAGCATTTT

d_call: -
j_call: TRBJ1-5
v_call: TRBV21-1
clone_size: many
cdr3_aa: CASSRTVVSNQPQHF
cdr3_nt: TGTGCCAGCAGCCGTACAGTAGTTAGCAATCAGCCCCAGCATTTT

d_call: TRBD1
j_call: TRBJ1-2
v_call: TRBV12-3/TRBV12-4
clone_size: -
cdr3_aa: CASSLDSWGQGASYGYTF
cdr3_nt: TGTGCCAGCAGTTTAGACAGCTGGGGACAGGGGGCGTCATATGGCTACACCTTC

d_call: TRBD1
j_call: TRBJ1-2
v_call: TRBV7-9
clone_size: -
cdr3_aa: CASSSRGFYGYTF
cdr3_nt: TGTGCCAGCAGCTCCAGGGGGTTCTATGGCTACACCTTC

d_call: TRBD1
j_call: TRBJ2-5
v_call: TRBV5-1
clone_size: -
cdr3_aa: CASSVGQGLTETQYF
cdr3_nt: TGCGCCAGCAGCGTCGGACAGGGTCTAACCGAGACCCAGTACTTC

d_call: TRBD1
j_call: TRBJ1-6
v_call: TRBV28
clone_size: many
cdr3_aa: CASSSDGDRGMLGPLHF
cdr3_nt: TGTGCCAGCAGTTCAGACGGGGACAGGGGAATGCTGGGTCCCCTCCACTTT

d_call: TRBD2
j_call: TRBJ2-1
v_call: TRBV9
clone_size: -
cdr3_aa: CASSVTGGPYNEQFF
cdr3_nt: TGTGCCAGCAGCGTCACGGGGGGACCCTACAATGAGCAGTTCTTC

d_call: -
j_call: TRBJ2-1
v_call: TRBV7-9
clone_size: -
cdr3_aa: CASSETGRAGGNEQFF
cdr3_nt: TGTGCCAGCAGCGAGACCGGCAGGGCCGGAGGCAATGAGCAGTTCTTC

d_call: -
j_call: TRBJ1-2
v_call: TRBV7-9
clone_size: many
cdr3_aa: CASSLAYGYTF
cdr3_nt: TGTGCCAGCAGCTTAGCCTATGGCTACACCTTC

d_call: -
j_call: TRBJ2-1
v_call: TRBV18
clone_size: few
cdr3_aa: CASSPNAPISGPYNEQFF
cdr3_nt: TGTGCCAGCTCACCCAATGCCCCTATTTCGGGACCTTACAATGAGCAGTTCTTC

d_call: -
j_call: TRBJ2-3
v_call: TRBV7-9
clone_size: -
cdr3_aa: CASSPGLSWDTQYF
cdr3_nt: TGTGCCAGCAGCCCCGGACTGTCGTGGGATACGCAGTATTTT

d_call: -
j_call: TRBJ1-1
v_call: TRBV7-9
clone_size: -
cdr3_aa: CASSPNRNSPAFF
cdr3_nt: TGTGCCAGCAGCCCCAACAGGAATTCGCCAGCTTTCTTT

d_call: -
j_call: TRBJ2-1
v_call: TRBV24-1
clone_size: -
cdr3_aa: CATSDQGRHNEQFF
cdr3_nt: TGTGCCACCAGTGATCAGGGGAGACACAATGAGCAGTTCTTC

d_call: -
j_call: TRBJ1-4
v_call: TRBV11-2
clone_size: few
cdr3_aa: CASSLDGGGKLFF
cdr3_nt: TGTGCCAGCAGCTTAGACGGCGGCGGAAAACTGTTTTTT

d_call: -
j_call: TRBJ2-7
v_call: TRBV12-3/TRBV12-4
clone_size: -
cdr3_aa: CASSLGRGDREQYF
cdr3_nt: TGTGCCAGCAGTTTAGGCAGGGGGGATCGCGAGCAGTACTTC

d_call: -
j_call: TRBJ1-2
v_call: TRBV19
clone_size: -
cdr3_aa: CASRSPANYGYTF
cdr3_nt: TGTGCCAGTAGAAGCCCAGCTAACTATGGCTACACCTTC

d_call: -
j_call: TRBJ1-2
v_call: TRBV28
clone_size: few
cdr3_aa: CASSSPTSNYGYTF
cdr3_nt: TGTGCCAGCAGTTCCCCGACATCCAACTATGGCTACACCTTC

d_call: TRBD1
j_call: TRBJ2-1
v_call: TRBV3-1
clone_size: few
cdr3_aa: CASSWGQGNNEQFF
cdr3_nt: TGTGCCAGCAGCTGGGGACAGGGAAACAATGAGCAGTTCTTC

d_call: -
j_call: TRBJ2-3
v_call: TRBV20-1
clone_size: many
cdr3_aa: CSAFPYADTQYF
cdr3_nt: TGCAGTGCATTCCCCTATGCAGATACGCAGTATTTT

d_call: -
j_call: TRBJ1-2
v_call: TRBV6-5
clone_size: few
cdr3_aa: CASSAFTGPANYGYTF
cdr3_nt: TGTGCCAGCAGTGCTTTTACAGGGCCAGCTAACTATGGCTACACCTTC

d_call: -
j_call: TRBJ1-5
v_call: TRBV27
clone_size: many
cdr3_aa: CASKLNREGNQPQHF
cdr3_nt: TGTGCCAGCAAATTAAACAGGGAAGGCAATCAGCCCCAGCATTTT

d_call: -
j_call: TRBJ2-3
v_call: TRBV18
clone_size: many
cdr3_aa: CASSPQGRLTSTDTQYF
cdr3_nt: TGTGCCAGCTCACCACAGGGCAGACTTACTAGCACAGATACGCAGTATTTT

d_call: -
j_call: TRBJ2-3
v_call: TRBV4-3
clone_size: many
cdr3_aa: CASSQDWTLNVGADTQYF
cdr3_nt: TGCGCCAGCAGCCAAGATTGGACGCTAAACGTAGGGGCAGATACGCAGTATTTT

d_call: -
j_call: TRBJ2-3
v_call: TRBV20-1
clone_size: -
cdr3_aa: CSASQGDTQYF
cdr3_nt: TGCAGTGCTAGCCAGGGGGATACGCAGTATTTT

d_call: TRBD2
j_call: TRBJ2-7
v_call: TRBV4-2
clone_size: few
cdr3_aa: CASSPTRAGESYEQYF
cdr3_nt: TGTGCCAGCAGCCCCACCCGGGCGGGGGAATCCTACGAGCAGTACTTC

d_call: -
j_call: TRBJ1-1
v_call: TRBV18
clone_size: few
cdr3_aa: CASEPSEGGTEAFF
cdr3_nt: TGTGCCAGCGAACCCTCAGAGGGGGGCACTGAAGCTTTCTTT

d_call: -
j_call: TRBJ2-7
v_call: TRBV6-2/TRBV6-3
clone_size: many
cdr3_aa: CASNAPGQDEQYF
cdr3_nt: TGTGCCAGCAACGCCCCCGGGCAGGACGAGCAGTACTTC

d_call: TRBD1
j_call: TRBJ1-2
v_call: TRBV7-2
clone_size: -
cdr3_aa: CASSPTGTGKSRALF
cdr3_nt: TGTGCCAGCAGCCCTACAGGGACAGGGAAGAGCAGAGCTCTATTC